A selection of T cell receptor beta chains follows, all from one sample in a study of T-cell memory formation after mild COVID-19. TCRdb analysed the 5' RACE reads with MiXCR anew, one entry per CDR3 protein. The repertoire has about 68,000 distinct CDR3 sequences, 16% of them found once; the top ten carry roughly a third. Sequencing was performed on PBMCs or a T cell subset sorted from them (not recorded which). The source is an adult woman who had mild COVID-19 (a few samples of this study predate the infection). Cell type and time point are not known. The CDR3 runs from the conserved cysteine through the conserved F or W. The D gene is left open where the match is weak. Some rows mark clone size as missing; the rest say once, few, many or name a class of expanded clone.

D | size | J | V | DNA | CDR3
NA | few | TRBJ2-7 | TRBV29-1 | TGCAGCGTTTATAGAGGGGATAGCCACGAGCAGTACTTC | CSVYRGDSHEQYF
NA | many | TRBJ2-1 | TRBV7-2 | TGTGCCAGCAGCTTAAGGGGGAGACTAGTTTTTGACTACAATGAGCAGTTCTTC | CASSLRGRLVFDYNEQFF
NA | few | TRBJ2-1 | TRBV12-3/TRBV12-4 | TGTGCCAGCACGGGGCAGGACGTATGGGATGAGCAGTTCTTC | CASTGQDVWDEQFF
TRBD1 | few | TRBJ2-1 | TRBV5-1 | TGCGCCAGCAGCCCGGGACAGGCCCTCTACAATGAGCAGTTCTTC | CASSPGQALYNEQFF
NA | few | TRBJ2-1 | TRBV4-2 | TGTGCCAGCAGACCAGACACATACAATGAGCAGTTCTTC | CASRPDTYNEQFF
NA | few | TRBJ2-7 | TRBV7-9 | TGTGCCAGCAGCTTAGATGGGGGGAATCCTGCGAACGAGCAGTACTTC | CASSLDGGNPANEQYF
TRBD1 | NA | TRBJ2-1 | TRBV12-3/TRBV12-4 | TGTGCCAGCAGTTTCCGGACAGGACACAATGAGCAGTTCTTC | CASSFRTGHNEQFF
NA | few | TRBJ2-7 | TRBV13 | TGTGCCAGCAGCTTAGCGGGGGCCCACGAGCAGTACTTC | CASSLAGAHEQYF
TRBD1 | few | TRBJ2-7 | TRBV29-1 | TGCAGCGTTGAACCCGGGACAGGGGGGGGCTACGAGCAGTACTTC | CSVEPGTGGGYEQYF
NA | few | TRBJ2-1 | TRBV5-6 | TGTGCCAGCAGCTTGGACTCTCCCAATGAGCAGTTCTTC | CASSLDSPNEQFF
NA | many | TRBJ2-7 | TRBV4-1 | TGCGCCAGCAGCCAAGGATTGAGGCTAGATTACGAGCAGTACTTC | CASSQGLRLDYEQYF
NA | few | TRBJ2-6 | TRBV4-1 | TGCGCCAGCAGCCAAGAAGGGACACCTCTCTCTGGGGCCAACGTCCTGACTTTC | CASSQEGTPLSGANVLTF
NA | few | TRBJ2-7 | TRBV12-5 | TGTGCTAGTGGTTTGTCCGAGACTAGGTACGAGCAGTACTTC | CASGLSETRYEQYF
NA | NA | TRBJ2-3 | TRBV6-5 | TGTGCCAGCAGTTGGACAGGCACAGATACGCAGTATTTT | CASSWTGTDTQYF
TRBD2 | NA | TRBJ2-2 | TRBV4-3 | TGCGCCAGCAGCCAAGAATTAGCGGGAGGCTACACCGGGGAGCTGTTTTTT | CASSQELAGGYTGELFF
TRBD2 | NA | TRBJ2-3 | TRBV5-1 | TGCGCCAGCAGCTTGGCCCAACTAGCGGGACTCACAGATACGCAGTATTTT | CASSLAQLAGLTDTQYF
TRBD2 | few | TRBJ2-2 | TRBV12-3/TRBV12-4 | TGTGCCAGCAGGATTAGCGGGAGGGCCGGGGCCGGGGAGCTGTTTTTT | CASRISGRAGAGELFF
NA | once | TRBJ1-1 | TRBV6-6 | TGTGCCAGCAGTCACCAGCGTCTGAACACTGAAGCTTTCTTT | CASSHQRLNTEAFF
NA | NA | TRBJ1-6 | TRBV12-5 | TGTGCTAGTGGTTTGGACCTTTCACCCCTCCACTTT | CASGLDLSPLHF
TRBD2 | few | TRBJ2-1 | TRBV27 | TGTGCCAGCAGTCTCCTAGCGGGAGGGCCCTACAATGAGCAGTTCTTC | CASSLLAGGPYNEQFF
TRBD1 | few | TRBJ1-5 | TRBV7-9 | TGTGCCAGCAGCTCCGACCTGGACAGGGCGGATCAGCCCCAGCATTTT | CASSSDLDRADQPQHF
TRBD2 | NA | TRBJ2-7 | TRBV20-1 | TGCAGTGCCGCGGGACTAGCGGGCGGAGGCTCCTACGAGCAGTACTTC | CSAAGLAGGGSYEQYF
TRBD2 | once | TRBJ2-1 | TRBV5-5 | TGTGCCAGCAGCTTGGTCCGGGCTAGCGGGAGCCCCCTGGAGCAGTTCTTC | CASSLVRASGSPLEQFF
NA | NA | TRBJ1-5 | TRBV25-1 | TGTGCCAGCAGTCACACAGAAAATCAGCCCCAGCATTTT | CASSHTENQPQHF
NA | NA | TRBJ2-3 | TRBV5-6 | TGTGCCAGCAGCTTGGTGCAGTATGGGGATACGCAGTATTTT | CASSLVQYGDTQYF
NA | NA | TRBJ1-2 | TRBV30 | TGTGCCTGGAACCATAATCCCACCCTATTCTATGGCTACACCTTC | CAWNHNPTLFYGYTF
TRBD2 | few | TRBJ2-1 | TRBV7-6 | TGTGCCAGCAGCTCGATACTAGCGGGAAAGATCGATGAGCAGTTCTTC | CASSSILAGKIDEQFF
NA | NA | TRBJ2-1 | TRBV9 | TGTGCCAGCAGCGGAACACATGAGCAGTTCTTC | CASSGTHEQFF
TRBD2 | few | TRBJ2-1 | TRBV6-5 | TGTGCCAGCAGCCAAAGCGGGGGGGCATACAATGAGCAGTTCTTC | CASSQSGGAYNEQFF
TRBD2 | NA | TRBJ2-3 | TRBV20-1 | TGCAGTGCAATAGCGGGGGTCCCCACAGATACGCAGTATTTT | CSAIAGVPTDTQYF
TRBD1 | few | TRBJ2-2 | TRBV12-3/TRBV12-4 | TGTGCCAGCAGTTCCTCCGGGACAGACCTTTCGGGGACCGGGGAGCTGTTTTTT | CASSSSGTDLSGTGELFF
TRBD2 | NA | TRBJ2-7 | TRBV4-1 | TGCGCCAGCAGCCAGATAAGCGGGGGGGAGTTCTACGAGCAGTACTTC | CASSQISGGEFYEQYF
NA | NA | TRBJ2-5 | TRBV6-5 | TGTGCCAGCAGTTACTTTGGGAACCAAGAGACCCAGTACTTC | CASSYFGNQETQYF
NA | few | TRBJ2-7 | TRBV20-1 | TGCAGTGCTAGAGATCCGACTGGATACGAGCAGTACTTC | CSARDPTGYEQYF
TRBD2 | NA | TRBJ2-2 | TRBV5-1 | TGCGCCAGCAGCTCCGGACTAGCGGGAGACGTCGGGGAGCTGTTTTTT | CASSSGLAGDVGELFF
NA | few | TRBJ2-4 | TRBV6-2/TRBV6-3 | TGTGCCAGCGGCGAGGGGACGGCCAGCGACATTCAGTACTTC | CASGEGTASDIQYF
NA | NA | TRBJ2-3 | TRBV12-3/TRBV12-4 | TGTGCCAGCAGTTTAGGCGCTAGCGTGAACACAGATACGCAGTATTTT | CASSLGASVNTDTQYF
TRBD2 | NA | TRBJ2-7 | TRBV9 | TGTGCCAGCAGCGTAGAAGCGGGAGACGAGCAGTACTTC | CASSVEAGDEQYF
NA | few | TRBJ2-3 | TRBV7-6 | TGTGCCAGCGCCTGGACAGACCGAACCACAGATACGCAGTATTTT | CASAWTDRTTDTQYF
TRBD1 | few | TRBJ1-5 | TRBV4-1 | TGCGCCAGCAGCTCCCCCGGACAGGGTCGTCAGCCCCAGCATTTT | CASSSPGQGRQPQHF
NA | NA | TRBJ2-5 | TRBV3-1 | TGTGCCAGCAGCCAACCGGGACTTTCTAAAGAGACCCAGTACTTC | CASSQPGLSKETQYF
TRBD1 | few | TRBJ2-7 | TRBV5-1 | TGCGCCAGCAGCGGGATACCGGGACAGGGCTACGAGCAGTACTTC | CASSGIPGQGYEQYF
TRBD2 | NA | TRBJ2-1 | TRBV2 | TGTGCCAGCAGACTTCTAGCGGGGGGGCGGAATGAGCAGTTCTTC | CASRLLAGGRNEQFF
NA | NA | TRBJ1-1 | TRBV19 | TGTGCCAGTAGTTCCGGGGAGGTGGAGACGGCTTTCTTT | CASSSGEVETAFF
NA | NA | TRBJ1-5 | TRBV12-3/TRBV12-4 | TGTGCCAGCAGTTATGTGGGAAATCAGCCCCAGCATTTT | CASSYVGNQPQHF
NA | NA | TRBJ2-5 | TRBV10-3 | TGTGCCATCAGTGAGGGGTCAGAGAAAGAGACCCAGTACTTC | CAISEGSEKETQYF
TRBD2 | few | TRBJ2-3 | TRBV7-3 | TGTGCCAGCAGCTTAACGTCTTGGGGACTAGCGGAATATAATACGCAGTATTTT | CASSLTSWGLAEYNTQYF
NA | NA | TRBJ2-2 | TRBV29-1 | TGCAGCGTTGTCGGGGAAAACACCGGGGAGCTGTTTTTT | CSVVGENTGELFF
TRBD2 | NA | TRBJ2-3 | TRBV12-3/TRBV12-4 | TGTGCCAGCACCCCGAGCGGGAGGCCCACAGATACGCAGTATTTT | CASTPSGRPTDTQYF
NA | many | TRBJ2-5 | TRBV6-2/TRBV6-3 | TGTGCCAGCAGTTTCGGGAGCTCCCAGTACTTC | CASSFGSSQYF
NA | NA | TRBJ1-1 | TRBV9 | TGTGCCAGCAGCGCGGGACTGGCTACTTTCTTT | CASSAGLATFF
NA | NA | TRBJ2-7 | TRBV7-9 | TGTGCCAGCAGCTCCCCGATCCGGGACTGGGCCTACGAGCAGTACTTC | CASSSPIRDWAYEQYF
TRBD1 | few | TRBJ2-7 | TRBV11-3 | TGTGCCAGCAGTCGTAGGGGGCAAGAAACCTACGAGCAGTACTTC | CASSRRGQETYEQYF